One and the same sample provided the 15 T cell receptor beta chains below, sequenced in a study of Graves' ophthalmopathy and Graves' hyperthyroidism. The authors amplified TCR beta CDR3 regions from RNA transcripts. Scientists carried out first-round RT-PCR using HTBI primers and then a second-round multiplex PCR. TCRdb passed the multiplex PCR reads through MiXCR, listing each CDR3 protein once. The table has hundreds of thousands of distinct CDR3 sequences, about two fifths seen once. The sequencing input was peripheral blood. These TCRs come from an adult man with Graves' ophthalmopathy.

As to this clonotype: Since a much larger clone is just one base distant, this may be a read error. V gene TRBV7-2 combines with J gene TRBJ2-2; tentative D call: TRBD1 (6 bases). Germline V CDR1 and CDR2: SGHTA, FQGNSA. Trimming took 6 bases from V and 5 from J, leaving 19 bases between them. The CDR3 consists of 16 residues. CDR3 nucleotides: TGTGCCAGCAGTTCCGTGTGGGGGCGCTGGACCGGGGAGCTGTTTTTT. It is translated as CASSSVWGRWTGELFF.

This clonotype has a count of ten or more. At one end the junction does not follow the germline gene, possibly because of a read error. The chain joins TRBV7-2 to TRBJ2-5; a possible D gene is TRBD2 (7 bases). Germline V gene lookup returns CDR1 SGHTA and CDR2 FQGNSA. The CDR3 runs 16 residues. In nucleotides, the CDR3 is TGTGCCAGCAGCCTAGCGGCGACGGGGGGCGGTGAGACCCAGTACTTC. Residues: CASSLAATGGGETQYF.

This sequence joins TRBV20-1 and TRBJ1-1; D is unclear. The germline V and J ends were trimmed by 8 bases and 4 bases, with 14 bases remaining between them. The CDR3 has 12 amino acids. Germline CDR1 and CDR2: DFQATT and SNEGSKA (reference sequence). CDR3 sequence: CSRGQRVTEAFF. As DNA, the CDR3 is TGCAGTAGAGGCCAGAGGGTCACTGAAGCTTTCTTT.

On this clonotype: A read error may explain this, as a much larger clone is one base away. The chain couples TRBV12-3 or TRBV12-4 to TRBJ1-5; 7 bases agree with TRBD1. V lost 6 bases, J lost 1 base, and 6 bases stayed unmatched. The CDR3 length is 15 residues. CDR3 amino acids: CASSGRQGSNQPQHF. CDR3 nucleotides: TGTGCCAGCAGCGGGAGACAGGGAAGCAATCAGCCCCAGCATTTT.

For this clonotype: It may be a read error: a sequence one base away is much more abundant. The conserved phenylalanine or tryptophan normally closing the CDR3 is absent here, so this likely arose from a read error. This rearrangement joins TRBV20-1 to TRBJ2-7; 14 bases agree with TRBD2. V was pared by 5 bases and J by 2 bases, with 2 bases of the junction left unmatched. The germline CDR1 and CDR2 sequences are DFQATT and SNEGSKA (reference sequence). The CDR3 sequence is 14 residues long. CDR3 loop: CSAGGLAGAYEQYL. The CDR3 bases are TGCAGTGCTGGGGGACTAGCGGGAGCCTACGAGCAGTACCTC.

At least ten counts were recorded for this clonotype. The chain couples TRBV7-2 to TRBJ1-2; no firm D call. Trimming stripped 3 bases from V and 4 bases from J, with 15 bases between. CDR3 length: 15 residues. Germline V lookup: CDR1 SGHTA, CDR2 FQGNSA. The CDR3 sequence: CASSFSSPGGYGYTF. CDR3 in DNA: TGTGCCAGCAGCTTTAGTTCTCCCGGAGGCTATGGCTACACCTTC.

The table lists this clonotype with many counts. DNA for the CDR3: TGTGCCAGCAGCTCAACCTCTAGCAGCGCGAACACCGGGGAGCTGTTTTTT. As protein: CASSSTSSSANTGELFF. This chain joins TRBV7-3 and TRBJ2-2, with D possibly matching TRBD2 (5 bases). This CDR3 is built from 17 residues. Trimming pared 4 bases from V and 0 bases from J, leaving 15 bases between. Germline values: CDR1 SGHTA, CDR2 FQGTGA.

CDR3: CASSVLLPGAYGYTF. The DNA of the CDR3 is TGCGCCAGCAGCGTCCTCCTCCCCGGAGCCTATGGCTACACCTTC. The genes are TRBV5-1 and TRBJ1-2; D remains ambiguous. Germline lookup yields CDR1 SGHRS and CDR2 YFSETQ. V was clipped by 4 bases and J by 4 bases, with 17 bases between them. The CDR3 is 15 residues long.

Comment on this clonotype: This CDR3 is missing its conserved last phenylalanine or tryptophan, likely due to a read error. The DNA is left out, because the CDR3 cannot be placed on it with certainty; the CDR3 is given as TCRdb lists it. This chain links TRBV9 with TRBJ1-6; the table calls TRBD1, which could not be checked here. Germline V gives CDR1 SGDLS, CDR2 YYNGEE. The CDR3 is made up of 10 amino acids, end residues included. The CDR3 here is CASSVALRGR.

This clonotype was found many times. V and J are TRBV2 and TRBJ2-5; 8 nucleotides agree with TRBD1. The CDR3 runs to 15 residues. J lost 5 bases, V lost 3 bases, and 8 bases had no gene match. Germline assignment: CDR1 SNHLY and CDR2 FYNNEI. The CDR3 nucleotides are TGTGCCAGCAGTGAGATGGCAGGGGGCTTTGAGACCCAGTACTTC. Protein product: CASSEMAGGFETQYF.

This clonotype showed up many times. The gene calls are TRBV19 and TRBJ2-2; D may be TRBD1 (6 bases). This CDR3 is built from 13 residues. CDR1 and CDR2 from the germline V gene are LNHDA and SQIVND (reference sequence). V lost 7 bases, J lost 3 bases, and 9 bases lay in between. The CDR3 bases are TGTGCCAGTACGGACAGACACACCGGGGAGCTGTTTTTT. Protein sequence: CASTDRHTGELFF.

This sequence joins TRBV20-1 and TRBJ2-7; D might be TRBD2 (7 bases). Germline CDR1 DFQATT, CDR2 SNEGSKA (reference sequence). Trimming shortened V by 3 bases and J by 5 bases, and 23 bases separated the two germline ends. The CDR3 totals 16 residues. The CDR3 is CSASGPGGQGINEQYF. The CDR3 DNA sequence: TGCAGTGCTAGTGGTCCCGGGGGGCAGGGGATCAACGAGCAGTACTTC.

A few counts support this clonotype. This chain joins TRBV11-2 and TRBJ1-6; 7 bases are shared with TRBD1. The CDR3 consists of 17 residues. After removal of 1 base from V and 0 bases from J, the junction contained 3 bases not matched to a gene. The germline CDR1 and CDR2 sequences are SGHAT and FQNNGV. The DNA of the CDR3 is TGTGCCAGCAGCTTAGGGGACAGAAGCTCCTATAATTCACCCCTCCACTTT. This gives the protein CASSLGDRSSYNSPLHF.

This clonotype was counted between two and nine times. The junction shows a germline mismatch at one end, possibly a read error. CDR3 sequence reads: CASSYKGDGYTF. The CDR3 DNA sequence: TGTGCCAGCAGTTACAAAGGGGATGGCTACACCTTC. This chain joins TRBV10-3 and TRBJ1-2; TRBD1 might be the D (5 bases). Per the germline V gene, CDR1 is ENHRY and CDR2 is SYGVKD. There are 12 residues in the CDR3.

With regard to this clonotype: A read error may be the cause here, since a much bigger clone is one base away. Here the CDR3 omits its conserved ending phenylalanine or tryptophan, so a read error is the likely source. This chain connects TRBV19 to TRBJ2-2, with a tentative D call TRBD1 (5 bases). Trimming left V 7 bases short and J 1 base short, with 10 bases between. The CDR3 extends over 14 amino acids. CDR1 LNHDA and CDR2 SQIVND come from the germline V gene (reference sequence). The CDR3 DNA is TGTGCCAGTACCCAGGACAAGAACACCGGGGAGCTGTTTATT. Translating it yields CASTQDKNTGELFI.